These 28 T cell receptor beta chains were all obtained from the same sample, sequenced in a study of human T cells and chemical hapten exposure. Individual cDNA molecules in this library carried unique molecular identifiers. TCRdb called the reads again in MiXCR, with one record for every CDR3 protein. The sample has a few thousand distinct CDR3 sequences, around 50% seen once; the top ten hold under 4.5%. Treatment given: therapeutic diphenylcyclopropenone sensitization with weekly scalp DPC. The specimen comprised whole blood, sampled before DPC sensitization or 2, 6, or about 24 weeks after (not recorded which). The receptors come from an adult with alopecia areata. Some clones in this sample may be carry-over from other donors' samples. This table probably holds off-target reads from a library built for another chain.

This clonotype was seen a few times. The rearrangement links TRBV25-1 to TRBJ2-7; D is perhaps TRBD2 (5 bases). Trimming pared 4 bases from V and 3 bases from J, leaving 16 bases between. Per the germline V gene, CDR1 is MGHDK and CDR2 is SYGVNS. The CDR3 runs 15 residues. This CDR3 reads CASSGTKGSGYEQYF. The CDR3 nucleotides are TGTGCCAGCAGTGGAACGAAAGGAAGCGGCTACGAGCAGTACTTC.

The chain links TRBV7-6 to TRBJ2-1; TRBD2 agrees at 11 bases. This CDR3 region has 15 residues. CDR1 and CDR2 from the germline V gene are SGHVS and FNYEAQ. The junction had 7 bases not matched to a gene; V was cut back by 4 bases and J by 8 bases. CDR3 region: CASSYTSGGGYEQFF. The CDR3 nucleotides are TGTGCCAGCAGCTATACTAGCGGGGGTGGCTATGAGCAGTTCTTC.

The V and J genes are TRBV12-3 or TRBV12-4 and TRBJ2-3; D is tentatively TRBD1 or TRBD2 (5 bases each). The CDR3 is made up of 15 amino acids. The V gene lost 3 bases and the J gene lost 0 bases, with 10 bases spanning the gap. The CDR3 DNA follows: TGTGCCAGCAGTTTCCGGGGACCCAGCACAGATACGCAGTATTTT. Translated, it gives CASSFRGPSTDTQYF.

The chain joins TRBV5-4 to TRBJ2-2; D possibly corresponds to TRBD1 (6 bases). The CDR3 runs 17 residues. CDR1 SGHNT and CDR2 YYREEE come from the germline V gene (reference sequence). Trimming shortened V by 1 base and J by 5 bases, and 18 bases separated the two germline ends. CDR3 in DNA: TGTGCCAGCAGCTTGCCGGGGCAGGGGCGAAGAACCGGGGAGCTGTTTTTT. Protein product: CASSLPGQGRRTGELFF.

V is TRBV29-1 and J is TRBJ2-3; D is unresolved. The length of the CDR3 is 12 residues. V was trimmed by 8 bases and J by 2 bases, leaving 11 bases between them. CDR1 is SQVTM, CDR2 ANQGSEA, per germline. This CDR3 is CSIRTITDTQYF. The CDR3 nucleotides read TGCAGCATCCGGACCATCACAGATACGCAGTATTTT.

The rearrangement uses TRBV5-1 and TRBJ2-1; TRBD2 aligns across 8 bases. The germline V gene has CDR1 SGHRS and CDR2 YFSETQ. This CDR3 region has 15 residues. V shed 2 bases, J shed 4 bases, and the junction held 5 bases outside the gene matches. In DNA, the CDR3 is TGCGCCAGCAGCTTCGGGACTAGTGTTTACAATGAGCAGTTCTTC. Translating it yields CASSFGTSVYNEQFF.

The chain recombines TRBV18 with TRBJ1-1; D is undetermined. The V gene lost 2 bases and the J gene lost 1 base, with 8 bases spanning the gap. CDR3 length: 14 residues. The germline V gene has CDR1 KGHSH and CDR2 LQKENI. The CDR3 DNA follows: TGTGCCAGCTCACCAGGACGGGAGAACACTGAAGCTTTCTTT. Translated, it gives CASSPGRENTEAFF.

This chain connects TRBV7-2 to TRBJ2-7; a weak D match, TRBD2 (6 bases). Trimming removed 2 bases at V and 4 bases at J, with 18 bases between. The CDR3 runs 16 residues. CDR1 and CDR2 (germline): SGHTA, FQGNSA. The CDR3: CASSLSANSGPYEQYF. CDR3 sequence (DNA): TGTGCCAGCAGCTTATCCGCTAACAGCGGGCCATACGAGCAGTACTTC.

Only a few counts were recorded for this clonotype. The chain combines TRBV4-1 with TRBJ2-5; no definite D call. V was clipped by 1 base and J by 5 bases, with 11 bases between them. The CDR3 loop spans 14 amino acids. The V gene's germline CDR1 is MGHRA and CDR2 YSYEKL. CDR3 in DNA: TGCGCCAGCAGCCAAGTCAAGCCGGCGGAGACCCAGTACTTC. It specifies CASSQVKPAETQYF.

This chain uses TRBV5-4 with TRBJ2-1; D is uncertain. Germline assignment: CDR1 SGHNT and CDR2 YYREEE (reference sequence). The CDR3 covers 14 residues. V was shortened by 5 bases and J by 7 bases, with 16 bases between the two germline ends. CDR3 sequence reads: CASSSTLPENEQFF. CDR3 DNA sequence: TGTGCCAGCAGTTCTACCCTGCCGGAGAATGAGCAGTTCTTC.

CDR3 amino acids: CATSEGDRRPFF. In DNA, the CDR3 is TGTGCCACCAGTGAGGGGGACAGACGGCCGTTCTTC. The chain has TRBV24-1 and TRBJ2-1, with TRBD1 matching 7 bases. The V and J ends lost 4 bases and 15 bases, in that order; junction bases with no gene match: 8. The germline V gene encodes CDR1 KGHDR and CDR2 SFDVKD. This CDR3 comprises 12 residues.

This CDR3 reads CASRSGTSKPDTQYF. CDR3 nucleotides: TGTGCCAGCAGATCCGGGACTAGTAAGCCAGATACGCAGTATTTT. The gene calls are TRBV6-1 and TRBJ2-3; 8 positions match TRBD2. CDR3 length: 15 residues. V was pared by 6 bases and J by 4 bases, with 9 bases of the junction left unmatched. The V gene's germline CDR1 is MNHNS and CDR2 SASEGT.

The chain is built from TRBV5-5 and TRBJ2-5; D ambiguous. There are 12 residues in the CDR3. V was shortened by 1 base and J by 5 bases, with 6 bases between the two germline ends. Germline values: CDR1 SGHKS, CDR2 YYEKEE (reference sequence). CDR3 nucleotide sequence: TGTGCCAGCAGCTTGAGAGTCGAGACCCAGTACTTC. This codes for CASSLRVETQYF.

The V and J genes are TRBV20-1 and TRBJ2-7; D remains ambiguous. The germline V and J ends were trimmed by 7 bases and 2 bases, with 18 bases remaining between them. The CDR3 has 14 amino acids. Germline V gene sequence: CDR1 DFQATT, CDR2 SNEGSKA (reference sequence). The CDR3, as DNA: TGCAGTGTTGTTCCAGGCGCCGGCCCCTACGAGCAGTACTTC. It translates to CSVVPGAGPYEQYF.

J is TRBJ2-3 and V is TRBV28, with 9 nucleotides matching TRBD1. Unmatched junction bases numbered 7, after V lost 8 bases and J lost 1 base. Germline CDR1 and CDR2: MDHEN and SYDVKM. The CDR3 length is 15 residues. As DNA, the CDR3 is TGTGCCAGCTGCCCCTGGACAGGGGGCACAGATACGCAGTATTTT. It is translated as CASCPWTGGTDTQYF.

A few counts support this clonotype. This rearrangement joins TRBV6-6 to TRBJ2-7; the D is unclear. The V gene's germline CDR1 is MNHNY and CDR2 SVGAGI (reference sequence). V lost 4 bases and J lost 3, with 4 bases in between. This CDR3 comprises 11 residues. The CDR3 region is CASSSRYEQYF. CDR3 sequence (DNA): TGTGCCAGCAGTTCCCGCTACGAGCAGTACTTC.

V usage is TRBV5-1 and J usage is TRBJ2-5, with D possibly matching TRBD2 (5 bases). Per the germline V gene, CDR1 is SGHRS and CDR2 is YFSETQ. This CDR3 has 13 residues. V was shortened by 7 bases and J by 4 bases, with 14 bases between the two germline ends. The chain's CDR3 is CASRNSGGETQYF. CDR3 DNA: TGCGCCAGCCGTAATTCCGGAGGAGAGACCCAGTACTTC.

The chain has TRBV6-5 and TRBJ2-2; no reliable D call. The CDR3 is 14 amino acids. V was clipped by 7 bases and J by 1 base, with 10 bases between them. From germline, CDR1 is MNHEY and CDR2 SVGAGI. This CDR3 reads CASKKRRNTGELFF. CDR3 nucleotide sequence: TGTGCCAGCAAGAAACGGCGGAACACCGGGGAGCTGTTTTTT.

The chain recombines TRBV24-1 with TRBJ2-1; 7 nucleotides match TRBD1. The germline gives CDR1 KGHDR, CDR2 SFDVKD. This CDR3 has 13 amino acids. J was trimmed by 9 bases and V by 5 bases; bases with no gene match: 6. DNA of the CDR3: TGTGCCACCAGTGCTAGGGGGCTCGGTGAGCAGTTCTTC. This sequence encodes CATSARGLGEQFF.

This clonotype was seen a handful of times. The DNA of the CDR3 is TGTGCCAGCAGTTTGGTGATCCTAGGTGATACGCAGTATTTT. Amino acids: CASSLVILGDTQYF. This chain joins TRBV6-2 or TRBV6-3 and TRBJ2-3, with D unresolved. The CDR3 consists of 14 residues. CDR1 is MNHEY, CDR2 SVGEGT, per germline. Deletions cut 4 bases from V and 6 bases from J, with 14 bases between.

The chain is built from TRBV5-1 and TRBJ2-5; the D gene is possibly TRBD2 (6 bases). This CDR3 is built from 12 residues. Trimming removed 6 bases from V and 2 bases from J, with 8 bases in between. The germline gives CDR1 SGHRS, CDR2 YFSETQ. This CDR3 reads CASTGRQETQYF. CDR3 in DNA: TGCGCCAGCACAGGGAGGCAAGAGACCCAGTACTTC.

This clonotype has more than one count but fewer than ten. In DNA, the CDR3 is TGTGCCAGCAGTTCCCTGGGAGGAACCCAGTACTTC. It encodes CASSSLGGTQYF. The rearrangement uses TRBV12-3 or TRBV12-4 and TRBJ2-5; possible D gene TRBD2, 6 bases. V was clipped by 4 bases and J by 8 bases, with 11 bases between them. The CDR3 runs 12 residues.

This chain uses TRBV7-8 with TRBJ2-2; no clear D gene. Germline V CDR1 and CDR2: SGHVS, FQNEAQ. V was shortened by 0 bases and J by 8 bases, with 13 bases between the two germline ends. The length of the CDR3 is 15 residues. Written as DNA, the CDR3 is TGTGCCAGCAGCTTAGCCGGCCCCCAAGGAGGGGAGCTGTTTTTT. Its translation: CASSLAGPQGGELFF.

This clonotype turned up a few times. J is TRBJ2-7 and V is TRBV29-1, with D possibly matching TRBD1 (6 bases). The length of the CDR3 is 13 residues. Germline CDR1 is SQVTM and CDR2 is ANQGSEA. The V and J ends lost 6 bases and 0 bases respectively, with 12 bases between them. This CDR3 is CSVARDNSYEQYF. CDR3 nucleotides: TGCAGCGTGGCCCGGGACAACTCCTACGAGCAGTACTTC.

The gene calls are TRBV7-3 and TRBJ2-2; no clear D gene. Per germline, CDR1 SGHTA and CDR2 FQGTGA. The V end lost 5 bases, the J end lost 6 bases, and 7 bases lay between the germline ends. The CDR3 length is 12 residues. The CDR3 region is CASSPGAGELFF. The CDR3 DNA sequence: TGTGCCAGCAGCCCTGGCGCCGGGGAGCTGTTTTTT.

V and J are TRBV6-6 and TRBJ2-4; 16 bases align to TRBD2. The germline CDR1 and CDR2 sequences are MNHNY and SVGAGI (reference sequence). V trimming: 6 bases; J trimming: 8 bases; junction bases outside the gene matches: 7. The CDR3 length is 16 residues. The DNA for the CDR3 is TGTGCCAGCAGAGGGACTAGCGGGAGGGCCTGGGACATTCAGTACTTC. Amino acid sequence: CASRGTSGRAWDIQYF.

The chain couples TRBV6-2 or TRBV6-3 to TRBJ2-7, with unresolved D. Trimming took 6 bases from V and 3 from J, leaving 18 bases between them. The CDR3 consists of 15 residues. CDR1 is MNHEY, CDR2 SVGEGT, per germline. The CDR3 coding sequence is TGTGCCAGCAGGCTTACTATCGACGGTTTCTACGAGCAGTACTTC. Its protein is CASRLTIDGFYEQYF.

The chain uses TRBV11-2 and TRBJ2-7; D perhaps matches TRBD1 (6 bases). Trimming took off 3 bases at V and 6 bases at J, with 12 bases between the two ends. The CDR3 has 13 residues. CDR1 SGHAT and CDR2 FQNNGV come from the germline V gene. The CDR3, as DNA: TGTGCCAGCAGCTTGGGGGACACTCGCGAGCAGTACTTC. Amino acid sequence: CASSLGDTREQYF. Full variable domain (rest looked up from reference TRBV11-2 and TRBJ2-7): EAGVAQSPRYKIIEKRQSVAFWCNPISGHATLYWYQQILGQGPKLLIQFQNNGVVDDSQLPKDRFSAERLKGVDSTLKIQPAKLEDSAVYLCASSLGDTREQYFGPGTRLTVT.